Included here is one T cell receptor beta chain sequence, with context. The sample belongs to a study of blood T cell repertoires in COVID-19. As for the study in general: Acute and convalescent COVID-19 specimens originated in the United States, Italy and Spain.

V dropped 3 bases and J dropped 7 bases, with 17 bases sitting between them. The CDR3 covers 14 residues. The V gene's germline CDR1 is SGHRS and CDR2 YFSETQ. The repertoire was sequenced with immunoSEQ multiplex PCR; TCRdb's copy has only in-frame clones and lacks some. The sample lists about 100,000 clones, approximately 80% occurring once. Sequencing was performed on peripheral blood. This TCR was recovered from a man in his 70s with active or convalescent COVID-19. This chain joins TRBV5-1 and TRBJ2-7; no definite D call. The CDR3 spells CASSSHLPAREQYF. CDR3 nucleotide sequence: TGCGCCAGCAGCTCACACTTGCCGGCGAGGGAGCAGTACTTC.